This T cell receptor beta chain is drawn from a study of T cell repertoires in cytomegalovirus infection. Study background: Indicated by public TCR beta signatures were CMV infection and matching HLA type. General observations from the study: The ex vivo response was dominated by HLA-C-restricted CMV-specific TCR beta clonotypes. Summed frequency of shared TCR beta families picked out CMV carriers who also had the relevant HLA.

On this clonotype: Antigen: not known.

TCRdb recomputed calls from the reads with MiXCR, one row per CDR3 protein. The sample comprises tens of thousands of distinct CDR3 sequences, around two fifths of which are singletons, and approximately 94% rests with the top ten. This CDR3 comprises 14 residues. Germline V gives CDR1 SGHNT, CDR2 YYREEE (reference sequence). V was shortened by 4 bases and J by 5 bases, with 15 bases between the two germline ends. This sequence was found in a human donor in good health (CMV status not recorded). Some clones in this sample may be carry-over from other donors' samples. The genes are TRBV5-4 and TRBJ1-2; maybe TRBD1 (5 bases). Sequenced here: CD8+ T cells from cultured PBMCs, sampled from culture after CMV antigen stimulation. In nucleotides, the CDR3 is TGTGCCAGCAGCCCTCCAACAGGTCCTTATGGCTACACCTTC. Protein sequence: CASSPPTGPYGYTF.